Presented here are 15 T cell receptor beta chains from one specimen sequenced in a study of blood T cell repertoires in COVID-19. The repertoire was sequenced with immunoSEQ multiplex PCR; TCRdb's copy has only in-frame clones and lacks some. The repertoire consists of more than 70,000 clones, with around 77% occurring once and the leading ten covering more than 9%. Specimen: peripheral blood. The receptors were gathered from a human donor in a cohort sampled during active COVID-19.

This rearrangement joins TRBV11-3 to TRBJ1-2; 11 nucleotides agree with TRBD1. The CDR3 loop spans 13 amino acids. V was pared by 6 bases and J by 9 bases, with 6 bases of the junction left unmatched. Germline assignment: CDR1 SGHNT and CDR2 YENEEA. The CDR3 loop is CASSWTGGVSYTF. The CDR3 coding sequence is TGTGCCAGCAGTTGGACAGGGGGCGTGAGCTACACCTTC.

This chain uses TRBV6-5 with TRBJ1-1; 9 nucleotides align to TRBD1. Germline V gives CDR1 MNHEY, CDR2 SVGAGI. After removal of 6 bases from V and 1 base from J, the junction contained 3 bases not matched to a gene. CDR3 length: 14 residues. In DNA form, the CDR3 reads TGTGCCAGCAGGATGACAGGGGGGAACACTGAAGCTTTCTTT. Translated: CASRMTGGNTEAFF.

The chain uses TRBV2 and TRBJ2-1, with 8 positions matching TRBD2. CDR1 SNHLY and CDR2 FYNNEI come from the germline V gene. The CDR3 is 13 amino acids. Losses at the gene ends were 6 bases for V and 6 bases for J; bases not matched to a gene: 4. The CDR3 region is CASRRGEANEQFF. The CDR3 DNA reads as TGTGCCAGCAGGCGGGGGGAGGCCAATGAGCAGTTCTTC. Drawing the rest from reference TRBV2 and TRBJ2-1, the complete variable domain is EPEVTQTPSHQVTQMGQEVILRCVPISNHLYFYWYRQILGQKVEFLVSFYNNEISEKSEIFDDQFSVERPDGSNFTLKIRSTKLEDSAMYFCASRRGEANEQFFGPGTRLTVL.

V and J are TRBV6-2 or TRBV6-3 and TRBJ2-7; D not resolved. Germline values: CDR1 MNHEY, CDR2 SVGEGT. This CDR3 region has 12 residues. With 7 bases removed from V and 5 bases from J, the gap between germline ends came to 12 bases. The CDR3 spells CASTPRSHEQYF. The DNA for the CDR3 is TGTGCCAGCACCCCGCGTAGCCACGAGCAGTACTTC.

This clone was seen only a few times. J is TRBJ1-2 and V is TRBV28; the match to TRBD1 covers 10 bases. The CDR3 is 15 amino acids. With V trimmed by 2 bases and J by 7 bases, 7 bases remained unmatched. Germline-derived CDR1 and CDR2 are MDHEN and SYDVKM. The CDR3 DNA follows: TGTGCCAGCAGTTTAAGGACAGGGGGAGAGGGTGGCTACACCTTC. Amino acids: CASSLRTGGEGGYTF.

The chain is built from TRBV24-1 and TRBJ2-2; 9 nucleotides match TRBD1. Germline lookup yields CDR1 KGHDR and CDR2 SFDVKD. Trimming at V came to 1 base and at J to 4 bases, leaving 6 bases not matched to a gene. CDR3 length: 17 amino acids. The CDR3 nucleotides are TGTGCCACCAGTGATTTAGGGGGGACAGGGAGCACCGGGGAGCTGTTTTTT. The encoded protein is CATSDLGGTGSTGELFF.

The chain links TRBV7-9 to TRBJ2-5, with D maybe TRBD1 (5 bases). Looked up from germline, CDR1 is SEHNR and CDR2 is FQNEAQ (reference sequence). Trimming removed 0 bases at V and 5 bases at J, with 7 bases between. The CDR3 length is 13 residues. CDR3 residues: CASSLAGPETQYF. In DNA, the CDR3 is TGTGCCAGCAGCTTAGCGGGGCCCGAGACCCAGTACTTC.

CDR3 bases: TGTGCCAGCAGCCTCTCTGGGGCCAACGTCCTGACTTTC. Translated: CASSLSGANVLTF. The gene calls are TRBV12-3 or TRBV12-4 and TRBJ2-6; no clear D. V lost 6 bases to trimming and J lost 0 bases, with 3 bases between them. The CDR3 consists of 13 residues.

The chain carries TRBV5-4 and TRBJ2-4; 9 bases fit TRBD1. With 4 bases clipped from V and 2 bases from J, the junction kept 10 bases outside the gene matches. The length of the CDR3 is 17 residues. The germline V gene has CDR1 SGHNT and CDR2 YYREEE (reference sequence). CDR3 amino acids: CASSPDRGYSTKNIQYF. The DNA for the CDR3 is TGTGCCAGCAGCCCCGACAGGGGGTATTCTACCAAAAACATTCAGTACTTC.

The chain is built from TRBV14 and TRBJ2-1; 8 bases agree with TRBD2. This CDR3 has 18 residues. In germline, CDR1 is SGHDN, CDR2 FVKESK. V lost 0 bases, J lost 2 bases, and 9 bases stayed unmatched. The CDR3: CASSQESFGLATYNEQFF. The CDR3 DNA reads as TGTGCCAGCAGCCAAGAATCCTTCGGACTAGCTACCTACAATGAGCAGTTCTTC. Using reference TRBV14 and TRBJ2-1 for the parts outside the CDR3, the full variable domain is EAGVTQFPSHSVIEKGQTVTLRCDPISGHDNLYWYRRVMGKEIKFLLHFVKESKQDESGMPNNRFLAERTGGTYSTLKVQPAELEDSGVYFCASSQESFGLATYNEQFFGPGTRLTVL.

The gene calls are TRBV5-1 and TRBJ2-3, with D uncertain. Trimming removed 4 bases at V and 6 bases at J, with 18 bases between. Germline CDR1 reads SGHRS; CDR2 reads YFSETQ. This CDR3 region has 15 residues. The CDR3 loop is CASSLALVSPDTQYF. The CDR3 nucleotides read TGCGCCAGCAGCCTCGCCCTGGTAAGCCCGGATACGCAGTATTTT.

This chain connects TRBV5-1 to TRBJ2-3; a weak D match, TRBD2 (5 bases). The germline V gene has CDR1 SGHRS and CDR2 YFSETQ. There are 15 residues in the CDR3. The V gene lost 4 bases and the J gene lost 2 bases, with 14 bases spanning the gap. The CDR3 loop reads CASSAGVVFTDTQYF. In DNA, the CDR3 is TGCGCCAGCAGCGCCGGGGTGGTCTTCACAGATACGCAGTATTTT.

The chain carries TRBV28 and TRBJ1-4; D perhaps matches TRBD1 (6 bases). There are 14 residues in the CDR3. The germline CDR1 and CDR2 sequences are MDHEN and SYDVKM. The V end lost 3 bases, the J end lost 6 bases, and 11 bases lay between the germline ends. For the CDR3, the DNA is TGTGCCAGCAGTTTGTTGGACAGCTATGAAAAACTGTTTTTT. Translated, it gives CASSLLDSYEKLFF.

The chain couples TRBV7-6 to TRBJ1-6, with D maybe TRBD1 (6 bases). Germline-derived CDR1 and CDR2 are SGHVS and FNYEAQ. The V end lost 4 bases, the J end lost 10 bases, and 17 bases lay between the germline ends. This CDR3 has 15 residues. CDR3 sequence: CASSSDRQVRSPLHF. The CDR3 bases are TGTGCCAGCAGCTCGGATCGACAGGTTCGCTCACCCCTCCACTTT.

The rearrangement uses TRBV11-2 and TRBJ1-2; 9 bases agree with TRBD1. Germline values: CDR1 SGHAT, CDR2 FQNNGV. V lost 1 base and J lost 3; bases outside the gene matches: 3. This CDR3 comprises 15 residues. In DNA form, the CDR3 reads TGTGCCAGCAGCTTAGCGACAGGGGGTTACTATGGCTACACCTTC. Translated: CASSLATGGYYGYTF.